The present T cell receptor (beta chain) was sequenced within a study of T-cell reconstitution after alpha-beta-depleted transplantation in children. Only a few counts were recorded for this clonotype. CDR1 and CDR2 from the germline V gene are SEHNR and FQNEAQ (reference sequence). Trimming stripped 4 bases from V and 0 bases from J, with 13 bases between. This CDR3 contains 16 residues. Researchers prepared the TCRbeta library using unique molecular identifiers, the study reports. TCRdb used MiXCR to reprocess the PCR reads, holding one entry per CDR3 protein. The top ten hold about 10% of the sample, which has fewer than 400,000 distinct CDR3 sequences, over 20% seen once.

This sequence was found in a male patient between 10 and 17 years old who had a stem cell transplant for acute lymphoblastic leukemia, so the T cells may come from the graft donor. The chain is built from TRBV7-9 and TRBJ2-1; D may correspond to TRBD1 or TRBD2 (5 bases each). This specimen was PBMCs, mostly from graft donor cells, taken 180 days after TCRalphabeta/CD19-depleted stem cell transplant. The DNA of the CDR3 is TGTGCCAGCAGCTCCTTAGAGGGGAGCTCCTACAATGAGCAGTTCTTC. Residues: CASSSLEGSSYNEQFF. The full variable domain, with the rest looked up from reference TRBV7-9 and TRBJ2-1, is DTGVSQNPRHKITKRGQNVTFRCDPISEHNRLYWYRQTLGQGPEFLTYFQNEAQLEKSRLLSDRFSAERPKGSFSTLEIQRTEQGDSAMYLCASSSLEGSSYNEQFFGPGTRLTVL.